These 27 T cell receptor beta chains were sequenced from one sample in a study of cytomegalovirus exposure and HLA in healthy donors (TCRdb year 2017). Libraries were built with the immunoSEQ multiplex PCR assay. For the multiplex PCR, a mixture combining 60 forward primers for TCR Vbeta segments and 13 reverse primers for TCR Jbeta segments was used. TCRdb stores this immuneACCESS table with in-frame sequences only. Part of the clones is absent; in the studies checked, under half of the shortfall reflects unresolved V genes, and no reason is known for the rest. Counted in this sample were around 110,000 clones; about four fifths of them appeared once. Roughly 3.9% of the sample goes to the ten largest clones. The sample taken for sequencing was PBMCs. The receptors derive from a woman aged 30 to 39 in good health and CMV-seronegative.

The J gene is TRBJ1-5, the V gene TRBV15, with D possibly TRBD1 on 5 matching bases. CDR3 length: 17 residues. V was clipped by 0 bases and J by 6 bases, with 18 bases between them. Germline V lookup: CDR1 LNHNV, CDR2 YYDKDF (reference sequence). CDR3: CATSRDGKGAAGQPQHF. As DNA, the CDR3 is TGTGCCACCAGCAGAGACGGGAAAGGGGCAGCGGGTCAGCCCCAGCATTTT.

The V and J genes are TRBV7-9 and TRBJ2-7; D is possibly TRBD2 (6 bases). This CDR3 has 11 residues. The germline gives CDR1 SEHNR, CDR2 FQNEAQ (reference sequence). Trimming left V 8 bases short and J 6 bases short, with 11 bases between. CDR3 nucleotide sequence: TGTGCCAGCGGGGGGTCGAGCGAGCAGTACTTC. As protein: CASGGSSEQYF. The complete variable domain, with remaining parts taken from reference TRBV7-9 and TRBJ2-7, reads DTGVSQNPRHKITKRGQNVTFRCDPISEHNRLYWYRQTLGQGPEFLTYFQNEAQLEKSRLLSDRFSAERPKGSFSTLEIQRTEQGDSAMYLCASGGSSEQYFGPGTRLTVT.

The chain employs TRBV7-9 and TRBJ2-7; 13 bases line up with TRBD2. Germline lookup yields CDR1 SEHNR and CDR2 FQNEAQ (reference sequence). The CDR3 is made up of 16 amino acids. The V and J ends lost 6 bases and 1 base, in that order; junction bases with no gene match: 6. CDR3 sequence reads: CASSPGLAGDSYEQYF. CDR3 in DNA: TGTGCCAGCAGTCCTGGACTAGCGGGAGATTCCTACGAGCAGTACTTC. Full variable domain (rest looked up from reference TRBV7-9 and TRBJ2-7): DTGVSQNPRHKITKRGQNVTFRCDPISEHNRLYWYRQTLGQGPEFLTYFQNEAQLEKSRLLSDRFSAERPKGSFSTLEIQRTEQGDSAMYLCASSPGLAGDSYEQYFGPGTRLTVT.

The chain recombines TRBV6-1 with TRBJ1-5; D possibly corresponds to TRBD1 (5 bases). Trimming cost V 5 bases and J 0 bases, with 11 bases left between them. CDR3 length equals 15 residues. Germline V CDR1 and CDR2: MNHNS, SASEGT. The CDR3 is CASSPIGGSNQPQHF. CDR3 DNA sequence: TGTGCCAGCAGTCCCATCGGGGGTAGCAATCAGCCCCAGCATTTT.

DNA of the CDR3: TGCGCCAGCAGTGAGTCAGGGACTAGCGGGAGTGATGAGCAGTTCTTC. Its translation is CASSESGTSGSDEQFF. The V and J genes are TRBV10-1 and TRBJ2-1; 14 bases are shared with TRBD2. J lost 8 bases, V lost 0 bases, and 3 bases had no gene match. The length of the CDR3 is 16 residues. CDR1 is WNHNN, CDR2 SYGVQD, per germline (reference sequence).

The sample holds one count of this clone. The gene calls are TRBV5-6 and TRBJ2-7; 7 bases match TRBD1. CDR1 is SGHDT and CDR2 is YYEEEE in the germline V gene. V was clipped by 4 bases and J by 2 bases; unmatched bases: 3. The CDR3 totals 13 residues. CDR3 in DNA: TGTGCCAGCAGCGGGACAGTCACCTACGAGCAGTACTTC. Residues: CASSGTVTYEQYF.

The gene calls are TRBV6-4 and TRBJ2-2; D gene unclear. V shed 4 bases and J shed 5 bases, with 11 bases lying between them. There are 14 residues in the CDR3. CDR1 and CDR2 from the germline V gene are MRHNA and SNTAGT. The CDR3 DNA follows: TGTGCCAGCAGTGCCTACCGGTCAACCGGGGAGCTGTTTTTT. This gives the protein CASSAYRSTGELFF.

The chain carries TRBV5-6 and TRBJ2-1; 14 nucleotides agree with TRBD2. The CDR3 length is 15 residues. J was trimmed by 10 bases and V by 5 bases; bases with no gene match: 8. Per germline, CDR1 SGHDT and CDR2 YYEEEE. CDR3 coding DNA: TGTGCCAGCAGTCTGACTAGCGGGAGGGCCCAAGAGCAGTTCTTC. As protein: CASSLTSGRAQEQFF.

In this sample, this clone turned up many times. The chain recombines TRBV6-4 with TRBJ2-3; 7 bases agree with TRBD1. Trimming at V came to 3 bases and at J to 4 bases, leaving 4 bases not matched to a gene. Germline lookup yields CDR1 MRHNA and CDR2 SNTAGT. The CDR3 runs to 14 residues. CDR3 in DNA: TGTGCCAGCAGTGAACAGGGGATATCAGATACGCAGTATTTT. Its translation is CASSEQGISDTQYF.

This clone was found once. J is TRBJ2-2 and V is TRBV23-1, with TRBD1 identical over 8 bases. TRBV23-1 belongs to the ORF category, with a function that is uncertain. The CDR3 covers 20 residues. The J segment lost 1 base and the V segment lost 0 bases, leaving 13 bases of the junction unmatched. The CDR3 reads CASSQSKPPWTGLNTGELFF. For the CDR3, the DNA is TGCGCCAGCAGTCAATCGAAACCCCCCTGGACAGGGCTGAACACCGGGGAGCTGTTTTTT.

This clone was seen once. The rearrangement uses TRBV28 and TRBJ2-7; possibly TRBD2 for D (5 bases). V was shortened by 4 bases and J by 3 bases, with 16 bases between the two germline ends. CDR1 and CDR2 (germline): MDHEN, SYDVKM. This CDR3 is built from 15 residues. The CDR3 DNA reads TGTGCCAGCAGTTCTAACGCGGCGGGTGTCTACGAGCAGTACTTC. This codes for CASSSNAAGVYEQYF.

The chain uses TRBV9 and TRBJ2-2, with D unresolved. V lost 2 bases to trimming and J lost 1 base, with 3 bases between them. The CDR3 contains 13 residues. Per germline, CDR1 SGDLS and CDR2 YYNGEE. CDR3 region: CASSVQNTGELFF. The CDR3 region has the DNA TGTGCCAGCAGCGTCCAGAACACCGGGGAGCTGTTTTTT.

This sequence joins TRBV18 and TRBJ1-5; weak D call: TRBD1 (6 bases). Per the germline V gene, CDR1 is KGHSH and CDR2 is LQKENI. V gave up 5 bases and J gave up 6 bases, with 14 bases separating them. The CDR3 spans 14 residues. CDR3 protein: CASSGAKQGQPQHF. The DNA of the CDR3 is TGTGCCAGCTCAGGAGCGAAACAGGGTCAGCCCCAGCATTTT. Filled out from reference TRBV18 and TRBJ1-5, the complete variable domain reads NAGVMQNPRHLVRRRGQEARLRCSPMKGHSHVYWYRQLPEEGLKFMVYLQKENIIDESGMPKERFSAEFPKEGPSILRIQQVVRGDSAAYFCASSGAKQGQPQHFGDGTRLSIL.

A remark on this clone: Other DNA sequences in this sample translate to the same CDR3. The J gene is TRBJ1-4, the V gene TRBV28; D is unclear. The CDR3 has 14 amino acids. V was shortened by 3 bases and J by 8 bases, with 13 bases between the two germline ends. Per the germline V gene, CDR1 is MDHEN and CDR2 is SYDVKM. CDR3 loop: CASSFDGEEEKLFF. The CDR3 region has the DNA TGTGCCAGCAGTTTTGACGGGGAAGAAGAAAAACTGTTTTTT.

This clone was picked up a small number of times. V gene TRBV5-6 combines with J gene TRBJ2-2, with 7 positions matching TRBD1. The CDR3 loop spans 16 amino acids. CDR1 is SGHDT, CDR2 YYEEEE, per germline. V dropped 4 bases and J dropped 1; count of bases not matched to a gene: 7. Written as DNA, the CDR3 is TGTGCCAGCAGCCCTGCACAGGGGTGGAACACCGGGGAGCTGTTTTTT. Amino acids: CASSPAQGWNTGELFF.

This sequence joins TRBV27 and TRBJ2-1, with 12 nucleotides matching TRBD2. The CDR3 has 16 amino acids. The germline V gene encodes CDR1 MNHEY and CDR2 SMNVEV (reference sequence). The V and J ends lost 2 bases and 8 bases, in that order; junction bases with no gene match: 7. DNA for the CDR3: TGTGCCAGCAGTTTAGATCTAGCGGGAGGGCGGGATGAGCAGTTCTTC. Translating it yields CASSLDLAGGRDEQFF.

This rearrangement joins TRBV10-3 to TRBJ1-3, with D uncertain. CDR3 length: 14 residues. V lost 3 bases, J lost 0 bases, and 6 bases lay in between. Germline V lookup: CDR1 ENHRY, CDR2 SYGVKD. Written as DNA, the CDR3 is TGTGCCATCAGTGACTACGGCTCTGGAAACACCATATATTTT. This gives the protein CAISDYGSGNTIYF.

This clone was counted once. V gene TRBV5-1 combines with J gene TRBJ2-7; 14 bases fit TRBD2. This CDR3 comprises 17 residues. Germline CDR1 reads SGHRS; CDR2 reads YFSETQ. Trimming removed 3 bases from V and 6 bases from J; junction bases left unmatched: 11. DNA of the CDR3: TGCGCCAGCAGCTCCTCCTTGGGACTAGCGGGAGTAACCGAGCAGTACTTC. Amino acid sequence: CASSSSLGLAGVTEQYF.

The chain carries TRBV28 and TRBJ1-2, with D tentatively TRBD1 (5 bases). Germline V gives CDR1 MDHEN, CDR2 SYDVKM. The CDR3 has 15 residues. Trimming left V 10 bases short and J 0 bases short, with 18 bases between. The CDR3 DNA reads TGTGCCACACGGGAGGGGTGGGAAGCTAACTATGGCTACACCTTC. Protein: CATREGWEANYGYTF.

The CDR3 coding sequence is TGCGCCAGCAGCTTGGGCACTCCTCCCTCCTACAATGAGCAGTTCTTC. Translated, it gives CASSLGTPPSYNEQFF. This chain connects TRBV5-1 to TRBJ2-1; no clear D. The CDR3 is 16 residues long. Trimming removed 0 bases from V and 0 bases from J, with 10 bases in between. Germline V CDR1 and CDR2: SGHRS, YFSETQ. Full variable domain (missing parts from reference TRBV5-1 and TRBJ2-1): KAGVTQTPRYLIKTRGQQVTLSCSPISGHRSVSWYQQTPGQGLQFLFEYFSETQRNKGNFPGRFSGRQFSNSRSEMNVSTLELGDSALYLCASSLGTPPSYNEQFFGPGTRLTVL.

V gene TRBV9 combines with J gene TRBJ2-7; 9 positions match TRBD1. The CDR3 loop spans 16 amino acids. From germline, CDR1 is SGDLS and CDR2 YYNGEE. Losses at the gene ends were 3 bases for V and 2 bases for J; bases not matched to a gene: 9. The CDR3 region has the DNA TGTGCCAGCAGCGCCTATGACAGGGGGGCCACCTACGAGCAGTACTTC. Protein product: CASSAYDRGATYEQYF.

This clone was counted a few times. This chain uses TRBV2 with TRBJ2-1, with TRBD2 identical over 7 bases. V was clipped by 4 bases and J by 6 bases; unmatched bases: 6. The CDR3 is 14 residues long. The germline V gene has CDR1 SNHLY and CDR2 FYNNEI. CDR3 sequence: CASSGLAESNEQFF. The CDR3 DNA reads TGTGCCAGCAGTGGACTAGCTGAATCCAATGAGCAGTTCTTC. Filled out from reference TRBV2 and TRBJ2-1, the complete variable domain reads EPEVTQTPSHQVTQMGQEVILRCVPISNHLYFYWYRQILGQKVEFLVSFYNNEISEKSEIFDDQFSVERPDGSNFTLKIRSTKLEDSAMYFCASSGLAESNEQFFGPGTRLTVL.

J is TRBJ1-5 and V is TRBV11-3; the D gene is possibly TRBD1 (5 bases). V was cut by 2 bases and J by 1 base, with 15 bases left in between. CDR3 size: 17 residues. Per the germline V gene, CDR1 is SGHNT and CDR2 is YENEEA. Written as DNA, the CDR3 is TGTGCCAGCAGCTTACGGCAGGGTAGTTTGAGCAATCAGCCCCAGCATTTT. Its translation is CASSLRQGSLSNQPQHF. The variable domain in full, with the rest retrieved from reference TRBV11-3 and TRBJ1-5, is EAGVVQSPRYKIIEKKQPVAFWCNPISGHNTLYWYLQNLGQGPELLIRYENEEAVDDSQLPKDRFSAERLKGVDSTLKIQPAELGDSAVYLCASSLRQGSLSNQPQHFGDGTRLSIL.

This chain joins TRBV27 and TRBJ2-5; D is undetermined. V was cut by 2 bases and J by 6 bases, with 13 bases left in between. This CDR3 is built from 14 residues. CDR1 is MNHEY, CDR2 SMNVEV, per germline (reference sequence). The CDR3 is CASSLTPRWKTQYF. CDR3 in DNA: TGTGCCAGCAGTTTAACCCCTAGATGGAAGACCCAGTACTTC.

This chain uses TRBV5-4 with TRBJ1-2, with 10 bases identical to TRBD1. The germline V gene has CDR1 SGHNT and CDR2 YYREEE (reference sequence). V dropped 2 bases and J dropped 4; count of bases not matched to a gene: 2. The CDR3 extends over 14 amino acids. Written as DNA, the CDR3 is TGTGCCAGCAGCTTTGGACAGGGGGTCTATGGCTACACCTTC. As protein: CASSFGQGVYGYTF.

Concerning this clone itself: In the same sample, other DNA sequences code for this CDR3. The rearrangement uses TRBV5-1 and TRBJ2-5; a weak D match, TRBD2 (6 bases). The CDR3 has 14 amino acids. Per the germline V gene, CDR1 is SGHRS and CDR2 is YFSETQ. Trimming took off 3 bases at V and 1 base at J, with 10 bases between the two ends. The CDR3 is CASSSGRGQETQYF. CDR3 DNA sequence: TGCGCCAGCAGCTCGGGGCGGGGCCAAGAGACCCAGTACTTC.

The genes are TRBV7-8 and TRBJ2-1, with D unclear. Germline V CDR1 and CDR2: SGHVS, FQNEAQ. The CDR3 length is 15 residues. V lost 1 base to trimming and J lost 0 bases, with 7 bases between them. CDR3 amino acids: CASSLEALSYNEQFF. The CDR3 DNA is TGTGCCAGCAGCTTAGAAGCCCTCTCCTACAATGAGCAGTTCTTC.